The clone carrying this T cell receptor beta chain came up a few times. The entry originates in a study of T cell changes during pregnancy in multiple sclerosis. TCRdb keeps only in-frame clones here, not all; method: immunoSEQ multiplex PCR. The data show 75,000 to 80,000 clones, with 93% seen just once and about 0.69% held by the top ten. The V segment lost 3 bases and the J segment 5 bases; nucleotides outside the gene matches: 6. The germline V gene has CDR1 LNHNV and CDR2 YYDKDF (reference sequence). The CDR3 has 15 amino acids. The chain recombines TRBV15 with TRBJ2-5; TRBD2 matches 10 bases. This clonotype was sampled from a female donor in good health, enrolled as a control in a pregnancy study. The starting material was peripheral blood, obtained in the second trimester of pregnancy. This CDR3 is CATSSIAGGGETQYF. The CDR3 bases are TGTGCCACCAGCAGTATAGCGGGGGGCGGGGAGACCCAGTACTTC.